The source of this TCR beta chain is a study of monozygotic twins with inflammatory bowel disease. Germline values: CDR1 MNHEY, CDR2 SMNVEV (reference sequence). The CDR3 is 15 amino acids. UMIs containing a 6-nucleotide sample barcode were added via template switching. Using the 5' RACE reads, TCRdb records one entry per CDR3 protein without DNA. The table lists a few hundred thousand distinct CDR3 sequences. The sequence was collected from a human donor with ulcerative colitis or Crohn's disease, or a healthy co-twin of an affected twin (not recorded which). V and J are TRBV27 and TRBJ1-1; TCRdb picks TRBD1, but there is no DNA to check that call. Sequencing was carried out using blood. The CDR3 here is CASSLSGRVGTEAFF.